This T cell receptor beta chain stems from a study of blood T cell repertoires in COVID-19. This CDR3 has 17 amino acids. V shed 0 bases, J shed 2 bases, and the junction held 10 bases outside the gene matches. Germline V gives CDR1 SGDLS, CDR2 YYNGEE. Using immunoSEQ multiplex PCR, the repertoire was profiled, and TCRdb retains in-frame clones only, with some absent. The top ten hold 1.5% to 2.5% of the sample, which has about 78,000 clones, about 89% seen once. The receptor was derived from a woman aged 55-69 years with acute or convalescent COVID-19. Sequencing was carried out using peripheral blood. The chain couples TRBV9 to TRBJ2-7; 8 bases are shared with TRBD1. CDR3 in DNA: TGTGCCAGCAGCGTAGGTCTTGGGACAGGAGTTCCCTACGAGCAGTACTTC. Translation: CASSVGLGTGVPYEQYF. The variable domain in full, completed from reference TRBV9 and TRBJ2-7, reads DSGVTQTPKHLITATGQRVTLRCSPRSGDLSVYWYQQSLDQGLQFLIQYYNGEERAKGNILERFSAQQFPDLHSELNLSSLELGDSALYFCASSVGLGTGVPYEQYFGPGTRLTVT.